The clone carrying this T cell receptor (beta chain) was recorded many times. The CDR3 has 13 amino acids. CDR1 and CDR2 (germline): SQVTM, ANQGSEA. Trimming took 3 bases from V and 5 from J; bases not matched to a gene: 6. The record originates from a study of blood T cells in healthy people across ages. Through a sample-barcoded 5' primer and a J-beta primer mix, a second PCR was run for roughly 6 to 11 cycles. TCRdb re-called the 5' RACE reads through MiXCR, storing one row per CDR3 protein. The sample has about 640,000 distinct CDR3 sequences, over 40% seen once. This receptor was obtained from a man at least 80 years old in good health. Input material: blood. J is TRBJ2-7 and V is TRBV29-1; 8 bases are a match to TRBD2. CDR3 bases: TGCAGCGTTGAGGGACTAGACGGGGACGAGCAGTACTTC. Its translation is CSVEGLDGDEQYF.